This T cell receptor beta chain was retrieved from a study of cytomegalovirus exposure and HLA in healthy donors. Across the study: Among the approximately 410 genotyped donors, 81% were placed in the Caucasian-associated ancestry cluster.

As for this clone: Its target is unknown.

60 Vbeta and 13 Jbeta primers were used in PCR. Produced via immunoSEQ multiplex PCR; TCRdb's table is partial and in-frame only. Of roughly 140,000 clones in the sample, 75% to 80% were seen once. The CDR3 is made up of 15 amino acids. Trimming cost V 5 bases and J 4 bases, with 15 bases left between them. Germline-derived CDR1 and CDR2 are MNHEY and SMNVEV (reference sequence). The study's findings and limits: Cytomegalovirus status, reportedly, was diagnosed with high specificity and sensitivity by the classifier. CMV serostatus was the only immune exposure information that was available. It was taken for granted in presence/absence analyses that sequencing depth across donors was roughly uniform.

The rearrangement uses TRBV27 and TRBJ1-3; D gene ambiguous. The sample was PBMCs. The TCR sequence derives from a male donor in good health and CMV-seronegative. CDR3 protein: CASSPQSSRGNTIYF. DNA for the CDR3: TGTGCCAGCAGTCCCCAGTCCTCTAGAGGAAACACCATATATTTT.